The 22 T cell receptor beta chains below were found in one sample sequenced in a study of cytomegalovirus exposure and HLA in healthy donors. Vbeta (60) and Jbeta (13) primers were used in the PCR. Measured with immunoSEQ multiplex PCR; TCRdb has only the in-frame clones, and not every one. Found here are about 110,000 clones, approximately 84% of them singletons; the top ten hold around 0.24%. The material sequenced was PBMCs. These TCRs come from a man aged 50 to 59 in good health and CMV-seronegative.

This clone was seen a handful of times. This chain connects TRBV2 to TRBJ1-5; TRBD1 matches 9 bases. The CDR3 sequence is 15 residues long. Germline CDR1 SNHLY, CDR2 FYNNEI. Trimming took 3 bases from V and 5 from J; bases not matched to a gene: 5. The CDR3 DNA follows: TGTGCCAGCAGTGACAACAGGGGGCCCTATCAGCCCCAGCATTTT. Amino acids: CASSDNRGPYQPQHF.

The rearrangement uses TRBV28 and TRBJ2-1; 9 nucleotides match TRBD1. Germline V gene sequence: CDR1 MDHEN, CDR2 SYDVKM. The CDR3 spans 15 residues. J was trimmed by 8 bases and V by 6 bases; bases with no gene match: 11. In DNA form, the CDR3 reads TGTGCCAGCAGCTCTACACAGGGGGCTATCGATGAGCAGTTCTTC. Protein sequence: CASSSTQGAIDEQFF.

The count of this clone is one. The rearrangement joins TRBV4-2 to TRBJ2-3; 12 nucleotides line up with TRBD2. With 0 bases clipped from V and 1 base from J, the junction kept 2 bases outside the gene matches. CDR3 size: 17 residues. Germline loops: CDR1 LGHNA, CDR2 YNFKEQ. CDR3 coding DNA: TGTGCCAGCAGCCAAGAAGGACTAGCGGGACGCACAGATACGCAGTATTTT. It codes for CASSQEGLAGRTDTQYF.

In this sample, this clone turned up a few times. This chain links TRBV4-3 with TRBJ2-6, with a tentative D call TRBD2 (6 bases). Germline lookup yields CDR1 LGHNA and CDR2 YSLEER. Between the trimmed V and J ends, which lost 4 bases and 3 bases, there was a span of 16 bases. The CDR3 runs 17 residues. The CDR3 here is CASSPQERVDGANVLTF. DNA for the CDR3: TGCGCCAGCAGCCCCCAAGAGCGGGTGGATGGGGCCAACGTCCTGACTTTC.

The chain employs TRBV19 and TRBJ2-2; tentatively, D is TRBD1 (6 bases). Trimming removed 5 bases from V and 5 bases from J, with 12 bases in between. The CDR3 loop spans 14 amino acids. Germline assignment: CDR1 LNHDA and CDR2 SQIVND (reference sequence). The CDR3 nucleotides are TGTGCCAGTAGTCCTCAAGGGGGTACCGGGGAGCTGTTTTTT. Encoded protein: CASSPQGGTGELFF.

This clone showed up just once. The V gene is TRBV27, the J gene TRBJ1-2; D possibly corresponds to TRBD1 (6 bases). The CDR3 spans 16 residues. V gave up 6 bases and J gave up 6 bases, with 23 bases separating them. Germline values: CDR1 MNHEY, CDR2 SMNVEV (reference sequence). In nucleotides, the CDR3 is TGTGCCAGCAGACTTCGGGGCGTCAACAGGGATAATGGCTACACCTTC. It yields the protein CASRLRGVNRDNGYTF.

This clone was counted a few times. An end of the junction does not agree with germline; a read error may underlie this. The V and J genes are TRBV28 and TRBJ2-6; TRBD2 might be the D (5 bases). CDR1 is MDHEN and CDR2 is SYDVKM in the germline V gene. The CDR3 length is 17 residues. CDR3 in DNA: TGTGCCAGCTGTTTGAGCACACGTGGGGAGCTGGCCAACGTCCTGACTTTC. Translation gives CASCLSTRGELANVLTF.

The chain's CDR3 is CASSFTGRDTQYF. The CDR3 DNA follows: TGTGCCAGCAGTTTTACAGGTCGGGATACGCAGTATTTT. The chain carries TRBV28 and TRBJ2-3; a weak D match, TRBD1 (5 bases). Germline lookup yields CDR1 MDHEN and CDR2 SYDVKM. The CDR3 is 13 amino acids. V was shortened by 3 bases and J by 6 bases, with 10 bases between the two germline ends.

This chain uses TRBV28 with TRBJ2-7; TRBD1 agrees at 7 bases. V lost 3 bases to trimming and J lost 0 bases; unmatched junction nucleotides: 2. Germline values: CDR1 MDHEN, CDR2 SYDVKM. The CDR3 runs to 14 residues. CDR3 sequence reads: CASSLRGPSYEQYF. CDR3 nucleotides: TGTGCCAGCAGTTTGAGGGGGCCCTCCTACGAGCAGTACTTC. The full variable domain, in which reference TRBV28 and TRBJ2-7 provide the parts outside the CDR3, is DVKVTQSSRYLVKRTGEKVFLECVQDMDHENMFWYRQDPGLGLRLIYFSYDVKMKEKGDIPEGYSVSREKKERFSLILESASTNQTSMYLCASSLRGPSYEQYFGPGTRLTVT.

This clone has a single count. The same CDR3 is also encoded by other DNA sequences in this sample. The J gene is TRBJ2-3, the V gene TRBV7-9, with 12 nucleotides matching TRBD2. The trim removed 1 base at V and 2 bases at J, leaving 1 base unmatched. Germline V lookup: CDR1 SEHNR, CDR2 FQNEAQ (reference sequence). The CDR3 totals 16 residues. The CDR3 reads CASSLGLAGVTDTQYF. CDR3 nucleotide sequence: TGTGCCAGCAGCTTAGGACTAGCGGGGGTCACAGATACGCAGTATTTT.

The chain has TRBV15 and TRBJ1-6; 7 bases match TRBD1. The V gene's germline CDR1 is LNHNV and CDR2 YYDKDF (reference sequence). The CDR3 loop spans 16 amino acids. V shed 0 bases, J shed 9 bases, and the junction held 8 bases outside the gene matches. The CDR3 here is CATSRDLEGAGSPLHF. The CDR3 region has the DNA TGTGCCACCAGCAGAGATCTAGAGGGGGCGGGTTCACCCCTCCACTTT.

The chain employs TRBV7-9 and TRBJ2-1, with D perhaps matching TRBD2 (6 bases). The V and J ends lost 3 bases and 4 bases respectively, with 13 bases between them. CDR1 and CDR2 (germline): SEHNR, FQNEAQ (reference sequence). This CDR3 is built from 15 residues. For the CDR3, the DNA is TGTGCCAGCAGCTTCGGCGCGGGGATATACAATGAGCAGTTCTTC. Its translation is CASSFGAGIYNEQFF.

This clone has a single count. The chain recombines TRBV9 with TRBJ2-7, with TRBD2 identical over 10 bases. The V and J ends lost 0 bases and 5 bases, in that order; junction bases with no gene match: 5. The CDR3 contains 15 residues. Germline V gene data show CDR1 as SGDLS and CDR2 as YYNGEE. The CDR3 DNA follows: TGTGCCAGCAGCGTAGGAACTAGCGGGATCCACGAGCAGTACTTC. This codes for CASSVGTSGIHEQYF.

The chain recombines TRBV6-1 with TRBJ2-3; TRBD1 might be the D (5 bases). The V gene lost 3 bases and the J gene lost 6 bases, with 10 bases spanning the gap. This CDR3 contains 13 residues. Germline CDR1 reads MNHNS; CDR2 reads SASEGT. CDR3 in amino acids: CASSDHRSDTQYF. The CDR3 region has the DNA TGTGCCAGCAGTGATCACAGGTCCGATACGCAGTATTTT.

The chain is built from TRBV7-2 and TRBJ1-6; the D is unclear. Germline values: CDR1 SGHTA, CDR2 FQGNSA. The CDR3 is 12 residues long. V lost 1 base and J lost 10, with 5 bases in between. The CDR3 reads CASSLGQSPLHF. DNA of the CDR3: TGTGCCAGCAGCTTAGGCCAGTCACCCCTCCACTTT.

This chain joins TRBV15 and TRBJ1-1, with D possibly matching TRBD1 (6 bases). Germline values: CDR1 LNHNV, CDR2 YYDKDF (reference sequence). V dropped 3 bases and J dropped 11 bases, with 16 bases sitting between them. The CDR3 has 13 residues. CDR3 nucleotides: TGTGCCACCAGCAGGCTAAGGGGGAGTGAGGCTTTCTTT. Its protein is CATSRLRGSEAFF.

This chain joins TRBV9 and TRBJ2-1, with 7 bases aligning to TRBD2. V shed 0 bases and J 9 bases; nucleotides not matched to a gene: 18. The CDR3 totals 18 residues. Germline CDR1 and CDR2: SGDLS and YYNGEE. CDR3 residues: CASSVGVGGGNPNGEQFF. For the CDR3, the DNA is TGTGCCAGCAGCGTAGGAGTCGGGGGAGGGAACCCAAATGGTGAGCAGTTCTTC.

The V gene is TRBV7-2, the J gene TRBJ2-1; D unclear. Germline V lookup: CDR1 SGHTA, CDR2 FQGNSA. The CDR3 spans 15 residues. Trimming removed 1 base from V and 0 bases from J, with 7 bases in between. CDR3 coding DNA: TGTGCCAGCAGCTTAGAAGCGAGCTCCTACAATGAGCAGTTCTTC. Encoded protein: CASSLEASSYNEQFF.

V is TRBV18 and J is TRBJ1-2; D unresolved. Trimming stripped 2 bases from V and 4 bases from J, with 8 bases between. The CDR3 totals 13 residues. Germline CDR1 is KGHSH and CDR2 is LQKENI. This CDR3 is CASSPDFTYGYTF. The CDR3 DNA follows: TGTGCCAGCTCACCAGACTTTACCTATGGCTACACCTTC.

The chain has TRBV15 and TRBJ2-7, with D possibly TRBD2 on 5 matching bases. V gave up 0 bases and J gave up 9 bases, with 15 bases separating them. This CDR3 contains 14 residues. CDR1 LNHNV and CDR2 YYDKDF come from the germline V gene (reference sequence). Written as DNA, the CDR3 is TGTGCCACCAGCAGAGATCTTGGCGGGCAGAGGCAGTACTTC. This encodes CATSRDLGGQRQYF.

This clone was seen a few times. An end of the junction differs from the germline gene, which may be a read error. The chain uses TRBV4-3 and TRBJ1-6; D remains ambiguous. This CDR3 region has 17 residues. Looked up from germline, CDR1 is LGHNA and CDR2 is YSLEER. The CDR3 loop reads CASSQGQISSYNSPLHF. The CDR3 bases are TGCGCCAGCAGTCAAGGCCAGATCAGCTCCTATAATTCACCCCTCCACTTT.

This rearrangement joins TRBV4-3 to TRBJ2-1; D unclear. Trimming removed 0 bases at V and 8 bases at J, with 8 bases between. There are 13 residues in the CDR3. CDR1 is LGHNA, CDR2 YSLEER, per germline. CDR3: CASSQEVAHEQFF. The CDR3 nucleotides are TGCGCCAGCAGCCAAGAGGTAGCCCATGAGCAGTTCTTC.